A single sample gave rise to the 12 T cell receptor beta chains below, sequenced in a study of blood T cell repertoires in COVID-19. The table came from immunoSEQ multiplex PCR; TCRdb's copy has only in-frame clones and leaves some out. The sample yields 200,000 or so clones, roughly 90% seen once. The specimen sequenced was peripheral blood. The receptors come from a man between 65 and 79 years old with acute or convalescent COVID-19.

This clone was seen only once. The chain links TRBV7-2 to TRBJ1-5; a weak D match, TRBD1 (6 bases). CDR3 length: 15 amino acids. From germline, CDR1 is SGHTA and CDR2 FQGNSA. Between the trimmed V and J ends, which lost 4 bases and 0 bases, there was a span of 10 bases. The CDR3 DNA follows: TGTGCCAGCAGCTCCGGACAGTATAGCAATCAGCCCCAGCATTTT. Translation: CASSSGQYSNQPQHF.

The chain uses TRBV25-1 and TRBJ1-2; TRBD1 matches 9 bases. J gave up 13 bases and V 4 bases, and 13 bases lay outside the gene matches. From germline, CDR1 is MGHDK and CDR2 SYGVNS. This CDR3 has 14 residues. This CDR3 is CASSATGQGTRGTF. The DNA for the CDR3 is TGTGCCAGCAGTGCCACCGGACAGGGGACCCGAGGCACCTTC.

This CDR3 is CASSNRGPLPEQYF. The DNA of the CDR3 is TGTGCCAGCAGCAACAGGGGGCCTCTACCCGAGCAGTACTTC. The J gene is TRBJ2-7, the V gene TRBV28; 9 bases agree with TRBD1. The CDR3 runs to 14 residues. CDR1 MDHEN and CDR2 SYDVKM come from the germline V gene. V was pared by 6 bases and J by 6 bases, with 9 bases of the junction left unmatched.

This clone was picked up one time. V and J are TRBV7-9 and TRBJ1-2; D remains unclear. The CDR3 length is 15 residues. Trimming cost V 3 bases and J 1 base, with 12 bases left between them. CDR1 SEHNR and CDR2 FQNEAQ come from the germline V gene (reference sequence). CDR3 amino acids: CASSFGWASNYGYTF. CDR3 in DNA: TGTGCCAGCAGCTTTGGGTGGGCAAGTAACTATGGCTACACCTTC.

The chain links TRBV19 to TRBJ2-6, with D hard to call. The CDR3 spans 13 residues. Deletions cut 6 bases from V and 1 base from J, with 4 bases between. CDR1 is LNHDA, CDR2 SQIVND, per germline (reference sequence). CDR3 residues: CASRASGANVLTF. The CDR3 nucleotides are TGTGCCAGTAGAGCGTCTGGGGCCAACGTCCTGACTTTC. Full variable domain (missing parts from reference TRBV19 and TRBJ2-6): DGGITQSPKYLFRKEGQNVTLSCEQNLNHDAMYWYRQDPGQGLRLIYYSQIVNDFQKGDIAEGYSVSREKKESFPLTVTSAQKNPTAFYLCASRASGANVLTFGAGSRLTVL.

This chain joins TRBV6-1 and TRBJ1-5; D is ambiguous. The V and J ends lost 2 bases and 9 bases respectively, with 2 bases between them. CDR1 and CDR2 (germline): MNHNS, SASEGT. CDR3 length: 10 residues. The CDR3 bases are TGTGCCAGCAGTGAACTGCCCCAGCATTTT. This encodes CASSELPQHF.

CDR3 nucleotide sequence: TGCGCCAGCAGTAATGACAGGGCGGGGAACTACGAGCAGTACTTC. Protein product: CASSNDRAGNYEQYF. V is TRBV5-1 and J is TRBJ2-7; tentative D call: TRBD1 (7 bases). Between the trimmed V and J ends, which lost 5 bases and 3 bases, there was a span of 18 bases. The length of the CDR3 is 15 residues. The germline gives CDR1 SGHRS, CDR2 YFSETQ.

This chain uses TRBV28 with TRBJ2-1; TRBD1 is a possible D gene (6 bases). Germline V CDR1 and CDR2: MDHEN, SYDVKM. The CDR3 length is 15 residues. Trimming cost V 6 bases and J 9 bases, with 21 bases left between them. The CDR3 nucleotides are TGTGCCAGCAGCCCCGTGGGCAGGGGTTATACTGAGCAGTTCTTC. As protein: CASSPVGRGYTEQFF.

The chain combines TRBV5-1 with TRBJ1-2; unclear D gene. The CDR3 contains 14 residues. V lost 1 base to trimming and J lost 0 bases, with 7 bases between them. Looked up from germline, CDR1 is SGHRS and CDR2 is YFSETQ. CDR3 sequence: CASSLLESNYGYTF. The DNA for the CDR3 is TGCGCCAGCAGCTTGCTGGAGTCTAACTATGGCTACACCTTC.

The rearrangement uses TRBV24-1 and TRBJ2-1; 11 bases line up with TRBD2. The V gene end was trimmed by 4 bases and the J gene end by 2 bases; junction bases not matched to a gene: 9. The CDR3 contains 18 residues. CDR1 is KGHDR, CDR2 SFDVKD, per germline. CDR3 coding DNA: TGTGCCACCAGTGACGTGACTAGCGGGATAGGTGCCTACAATGAGCAGTTCTTC. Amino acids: CATSDVTSGIGAYNEQFF.

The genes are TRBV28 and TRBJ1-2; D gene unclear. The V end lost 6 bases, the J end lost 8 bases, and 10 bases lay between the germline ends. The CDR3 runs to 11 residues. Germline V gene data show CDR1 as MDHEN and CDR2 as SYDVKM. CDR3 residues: CASRRAGGYTF. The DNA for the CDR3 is TGTGCCAGCAGGAGGGCCGGAGGCTACACCTTC.

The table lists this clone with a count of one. The CDR3 DNA follows: TGTGCCAGCAGCTCTCCGGGACTAGCGGGAGGAGAGGGGGAGCAGTACTTC. Protein: CASSSPGLAGGEGEQYF. J is TRBJ2-7 and V is TRBV5-4, with 15 nucleotides matching TRBD2. This CDR3 spans 17 amino acids. V shed 3 bases, J shed 7 bases, and the junction held 11 bases outside the gene matches. From germline, CDR1 is SGHNT and CDR2 YYREEE (reference sequence).